A single sample is the source of the 28 T cell receptor beta chains below, sequenced in a study of CD8+CD57+ T cells in acquired aplastic anemia (dated by TCRdb to the late 2010s). TCRdb lists the instrument as Illumina HiSeq 2000. Genomic DNA was used as template for profiling of TCR beta VDJ combinations and CDR3 sequences. The public reads were run again by TCRdb, first through fastp at Q25 and then through MiXCR, and only productive beta chains were kept. Duplicate CDR3 protein sequences are folded into a single record with the most common DNA and genes. This sample is represented by 150,000 to 200,000 distinct CDR3 sequences; about two thirds of them were singletons. The ten largest account for approximately 50% of the sample. Patients chosen for sequencing had shown expansion of CD8+CD57+ cells by flow cytometry. Input material: sorted CD4+, CD8+, or CD8+CD57+ T cells (not recorded which) from PBMCs. All receptors derive from a human donor with aplastic anemia.

This sequence joins TRBV2 and TRBJ2-5; 16 bases fit TRBD2. V lost 6 bases and J lost 5; bases outside the gene matches: 12. CDR3 length: 18 residues. The germline gives CDR1 SNHLY, CDR2 FYNNEI. The CDR3 DNA reads TGTGCCAGCAGCCACCCGGGACTAGCGGGGGGGGTTCCGGAGACCCAGTACTTC. It specifies CASSHPGLAGGVPETQYF.

This clonotype was recorded a few times. This rearrangement joins TRBV6-5 to TRBJ2-3, with D unclear. The V end lost 6 bases, the J end lost 5 bases, and 12 bases lay between the germline ends. Looked up from germline, CDR1 is MNHEY and CDR2 is SVGAGI. The CDR3 sequence is 13 residues long. The CDR3 DNA follows: TGTGCCAGCAGCCCCCTATCCGAAGATACGCAGTATTTT. This translates into CASSPLSEDTQYF.

V usage is TRBV7-3 and J usage is TRBJ2-5; unclear D gene. Germline V CDR1 and CDR2: SGHTA, FQGTGA. The CDR3 spans 10 residues. With 6 bases removed from V and 4 bases from J, the gap between germline ends came to 3 bases. CDR3 sequence (DNA): TGTGCCAGCAGTATAGAGACCCAGTACTTC. Residues: CASSIETQYF. The full variable domain, rest sourced from reference TRBV7-3 and TRBJ2-5, is GAGVSQTPSNKVTEKGKYVELRCDPISGHTALYWYRQSLGQGPEFLIYFQGTGAADDSGLPNDRFFAVRPEGSVSTLKIQRTERGDSAVYLCASSIETQYFGPGTRLLVL.

This clonotype has more than one count but fewer than ten. This chain connects TRBV7-2 to TRBJ2-7, with D unclear. The CDR3 is 12 amino acids. V dropped 5 bases and J dropped 3 bases, with 8 bases sitting between them. Looked up from germline, CDR1 is SGHTA and CDR2 is FQGNSA. DNA of the CDR3: TGTGCCAGCAGCCCACCTAACTACGAGCAGTACTTC. Translating gives CASSPPNYEQYF.

This chain joins TRBV10-3 and TRBJ2-7; 10 bases fit TRBD1. Trimming at V came to 6 bases and at J to 2 bases, leaving 7 bases not matched to a gene. The CDR3 runs to 15 residues. In germline, CDR1 is ENHRY, CDR2 SYGVKD. The CDR3 sequence: CAISSRQGAAYEQYF. The CDR3, as DNA: TGTGCCATCAGCTCCAGACAGGGGGCGGCCTACGAGCAGTACTTC.

This chain connects TRBV10-3 to TRBJ2-2, with D tentatively TRBD1 (5 bases). V was clipped by 2 bases and J by 4 bases, with 11 bases between them. Germline lookup yields CDR1 ENHRY and CDR2 SYGVKD. The length of the CDR3 is 15 residues. CDR3: CAISEGAGRTGELFF. Here the CDR3 DNA reads TGTGCCATCAGTGAGGGAGCAGGGCGCACCGGGGAGCTGTTTTTT.

Here the CDR3 reads CASSPAGRETQYF. The DNA of the CDR3 is TGTGCCAGCAGCCCAGCAGGGCGGGAGACCCAGTACTTC. V usage is TRBV7-9 and J usage is TRBJ2-5, with D possibly matching TRBD1 (5 bases). CDR3 size: 13 residues. From germline, CDR1 is SEHNR and CDR2 FQNEAQ (reference sequence). The V end lost 5 bases, the J end lost 5 bases, and 12 bases lay between the germline ends.

This clonotype was recorded once. The chain's CDR3 is CASRELSSGNTIYF. CDR3 nucleotide sequence: TGTGCCAGCAGGGAACTGAGCTCTGGAAACACCATATATTTT. The chain links TRBV6-1 to TRBJ1-3; D is unresolved. The V gene lost 6 bases and the J gene lost 0 bases, with 9 bases spanning the gap. CDR3 size: 14 residues. Looked up from germline, CDR1 is MNHNS and CDR2 is SASEGT.

This chain uses TRBV19 with TRBJ2-1, with 8 positions matching TRBD1. With V trimmed by 5 bases and J by 9 bases, 9 bases remained unmatched. The CDR3 runs 14 residues. CDR1 is LNHDA, CDR2 SQIVND, per germline (reference sequence). The CDR3 nucleotides are TGTGCCAGTAGTTTAGGGCAGGGGGCCGGTGAGCAGTTCTTC. Protein: CASSLGQGAGEQFF.

The rearrangement uses TRBV29-1 and TRBJ1-4; no clear D. Germline CDR1 and CDR2: SQVTM and ANQGSEA. The germline V and J ends were trimmed by 7 bases and 4 bases, with 10 bases remaining between them. The CDR3 is 12 amino acids. The CDR3 sequence: CSAVTGNEKLFF. The CDR3 nucleotides are TGCAGCGCCGTGACCGGTAATGAAAAACTGTTTTTT.

The V and J genes are TRBV24-1 and TRBJ1-1; 7 bases map to TRBD1. Germline CDR1 reads KGHDR; CDR2 reads SFDVKD. V lost 3 bases and J lost 1; bases outside the gene matches: 10. The CDR3 runs to 17 residues. The CDR3 bases are TGTGCCACCAGTGATACTGGGTTGACAGGGACGAACACTGAAGCTTTCTTT. Translation: CATSDTGLTGTNTEAFF.

About this clonotype: Mismatch with germline at one junction end may stem from a read error. The genes are TRBV6-1 and TRBJ2-3; tentative D call: TRBD1 (5 bases). The J call is doubtful: the DNA matches TRBJ1-5 better. The germline CDR1 and CDR2 sequences are MNHNS and SASEGT. The CDR3 covers 13 residues. The CDR3 coding sequence is TGTGCCAGCAGCGAAGGGGAGGGGAATCCCCAGCATTTT. Translated: CASSEGEGNPQHF.

In the case of this clonotype: The junction does not match germline at one end; this may be a read error. The rearrangement links TRBV20-1 to TRBJ2-2, with 10 nucleotides matching TRBD2. This CDR3 comprises 14 residues. Germline V lookup: CDR1 DFQATT, CDR2 SNEGSKA (reference sequence). DNA for the CDR3: TGCAGTGCTCCGGGACTAGCGAACACCGGGGAGCCGTTTTTT. Amino acids: CSAPGLANTGEPFF.

The J gene is TRBJ1-1, the V gene TRBV20-1; the match to TRBD1 covers 7 bases. The CDR3 consists of 14 residues. V shed 1 base and J 4 bases; nucleotides not matched to a gene: 6. Germline CDR1 DFQATT, CDR2 SNEGSKA (reference sequence). CDR3 region: CSARGGGAATEAFF. The CDR3 nucleotides read TGCAGTGCTAGAGGAGGGGGCGCCGCCACTGAAGCTTTCTTT.

This clonotype came up many times. The J gene is TRBJ2-1, the V gene TRBV29-1; D gene unclear. Germline V gene lookup returns CDR1 SQVTM and CDR2 ANQGSEA. The CDR3 loop spans 13 amino acids. Trimming left V 6 bases short and J 12 bases short, with 21 bases between. The CDR3: CSVRAPEGLWQFF. The CDR3 DNA reads TGCAGCGTCCGGGCCCCGGAAGGTCTATGGCAGTTCTTC.

The V call is TRBV29-1, the J call TRBJ2-6; D gene ambiguous. Trimming left V 3 bases short and J 1 base short, with 10 bases between. The germline gives CDR1 SQVTM, CDR2 ANQGSEA. The CDR3 is 15 amino acids. The CDR3 sequence is CSVEDRRSGANVLTF. As DNA, the CDR3 is TGCAGCGTTGAGGATCGGAGATCTGGGGCCAACGTCCTGACTTTC.

The chain uses TRBV15 and TRBJ1-3; unclear D gene. Germline CDR1 LNHNV, CDR2 YYDKDF (reference sequence). Trimming removed 1 base from V and 7 bases from J, with 11 bases in between. The length of the CDR3 is 14 residues. The CDR3 DNA is TGTGCCACCAGCAGAGGGACGAGGCCTAACACCATATATTTT. It yields the protein CATSRGTRPNTIYF. The entire variable domain, with the rest obtained from reference TRBV15 and TRBJ1-3, is as follows: DAMVIQNPRYQVTQFGKPVTLSCSQTLNHNVMYWYQQKSSQAPKLLFHYYDKDFNNEADTPDNFQSRRPNTSFCFLDIRSPGLGDTAMYLCATSRGTRPNTIYFGEGSWLTVV.

V gene TRBV10-3 combines with J gene TRBJ1-1; possible D gene TRBD1, 6 bases. The germline gives CDR1 ENHRY, CDR2 SYGVKD. The CDR3 has 14 amino acids. V dropped 7 bases and J dropped 1 base, with 13 bases sitting between them. CDR3 bases: TGTGCCATCACGACAGAGGGGGGGAACACTGAAGCTTTCTTT. Translating gives CAITTEGGNTEAFF.

The chain recombines TRBV7-2 with TRBJ2-1, with 8 bases fitting TRBD2. Germline lookup yields CDR1 SGHTA and CDR2 FQGNSA. The CDR3 runs to 16 residues. J gave up 3 bases and V 4 bases, and 8 bases lay outside the gene matches. Written as DNA, the CDR3 is TGTGCCAGCAGCTCGAGAGCGGGGGCTCACTACAATGAGCAGTTCTTC. Translating it yields CASSSRAGAHYNEQFF. Using reference TRBV7-2 and TRBJ2-1 for the parts outside the CDR3, the full variable domain is GAGVSQSPSNKVTEKGKDVELRCDPISGHTALYWYRQSLGQGLEFLIYFQGNSAPDKSGLPSDRFSAERTGGSVSTLTIQRTQQEDSAVYLCASSSRAGAHYNEQFFGPGTRLTVL.

This chain uses TRBV12-3 or TRBV12-4 with TRBJ2-7, with TRBD2 identical over 9 bases. CDR3 length: 15 residues. The ends lost 4 bases at V and 3 bases at J; junction bases unmatched: 7. The CDR3, as DNA: TGTGCCAGCAGTTCCTCGCGGGAGGGCAACTACGAGCAGTACTTC. Its protein product is CASSSSREGNYEQYF.

The rearrangement joins TRBV20-1 to TRBJ2-3; a possible D gene is TRBD2 (5 bases). Trimming shortened V by 7 bases and J by 0 bases, and 5 bases separated the two germline ends. Looked up from germline, CDR1 is DFQATT and CDR2 is SNEGSKA (reference sequence). This CDR3 region has 11 residues. Here the CDR3 reads CSGTSTDTQYF. As DNA, the CDR3 is TGCAGTGGGACTAGCACAGATACGCAGTATTTT.

V usage is TRBV2 and J usage is TRBJ2-5; possibly TRBD2 for D (5 bases). The CDR3 covers 13 residues. Trimming stripped 9 bases from V and 5 bases from J, with 16 bases between. Germline V gene sequence: CDR1 SNHLY, CDR2 FYNNEI. CDR3 sequence: CASELGSRETQYF. Written as DNA, the CDR3 is TGTGCCAGTGAACTAGGATCTCGGGAGACCCAGTACTTC.

The chain recombines TRBV6-4 with TRBJ2-1; 8 bases are shared with TRBD1. The CDR3 is made up of 16 amino acids. V shed 4 bases, J shed 6 bases, and the junction held 11 bases outside the gene matches. Germline assignment: CDR1 MRHNA and CDR2 SNTAGT. The CDR3 protein is CASSGHGTGHPNEQFF. DNA for the CDR3: TGTGCCAGCAGTGGCCACGGGACAGGACACCCCAATGAGCAGTTCTTC.

This chain connects TRBV29-1 to TRBJ2-3; D is uncertain. The germline gives CDR1 SQVTM, CDR2 ANQGSEA. V lost 7 bases and J lost 0, with 11 bases in between. The CDR3 consists of 13 residues. Written as DNA, the CDR3 is TGCAGCGGCGCACCAACTAGCACAGATACGCAGTATTTT. It translates to CSGAPTSTDTQYF.

The J gene is TRBJ1-5, the V gene TRBV2; possibly TRBD1 for D (5 bases). Trimming left V 6 bases short and J 0 bases short, with 12 bases between. The germline CDR1 and CDR2 sequences are SNHLY and FYNNEI. The CDR3 has 15 amino acids. CDR3 in amino acids: CASRGTEYSNQPQHF. DNA of the CDR3: TGTGCCAGCAGGGGGACGGAGTATAGCAATCAGCCCCAGCATTTT.

The J gene is TRBJ2-3, the V gene TRBV7-2; 15 bases align to TRBD2. Germline V gene data show CDR1 as SGHTA and CDR2 as FQGNSA. V trimming: 5 bases; J trimming: 4 bases; junction bases outside the gene matches: 19. The CDR3 sequence is 21 residues long. The CDR3 DNA reads TGTGCCAGCAGCAGTAGGCGGATGCGGACTAGCGGGAGGGACGCCCCAGATACGCAGTATTTT. Protein product: CASSSRRMRTSGRDAPDTQYF.

In DNA, the CDR3 is TGCAGCGCCCTGCCTAGGGACAGGGCCCGAGAGACCCAGTACTTC. This codes for CSALPRDRARETQYF. The rearrangement uses TRBV29-1 and TRBJ2-5; TRBD1 matches 9 bases. V lost 7 bases to trimming and J lost 4 bases; unmatched junction nucleotides: 13. Germline CDR1 is SQVTM and CDR2 is ANQGSEA. The length of the CDR3 is 15 residues.

The chain employs TRBV7-2 and TRBJ1-2, with 9 bases aligning to TRBD1. Germline V CDR1 and CDR2: SGHTA, FQGNSA. The CDR3 sequence is 15 residues long. V lost 1 base to trimming and J lost 8 bases; unmatched junction nucleotides: 8. The CDR3 reads CASSLVSGTGQGYTF. The CDR3 DNA is TGTGCCAGCAGCTTAGTATCCGGGACAGGGCAAGGCTACACCTTC.